The sequence of this T cell receptor (beta chain) was determined in a study of monozygotic twins with inflammatory bowel disease. Study results and limitations: IBD patients showed reduced TCRbeta diversity (inverse Simpson) versus healthy co-twins. No one strong IBD-associated signal or clonotype was supported.

As for this clonotype: Its antigen is still unknown.

For every TCR library, 3500 ng of total RNA was used. Template switching appended UMIs that held a 6-nucleotide sample barcode. TCRdb reworked the 5' RACE reads into one entry per CDR3 protein, no DNA. The table lists over 110,000 distinct CDR3 sequences. The CDR3 spans 15 residues. The germline V gene encodes CDR1 MNHEY and CDR2 SVGAGI. The clonotype comes from a human donor with ulcerative colitis or Crohn's disease, or a healthy co-twin of an affected twin (not recorded which). What was sequenced was blood. J is TRBJ1-3 and V is TRBV6-5; TCRdb's D call, TRBD1, is unchecked because there is no DNA. The CDR3 loop reads CASSWGQHSGNTIYF.